Below, one TCR beta chain is given with its context. The antigen is undetermined. The read ends 3 residues before the CDR3 terminus; that terminus is restored from the germline J gene. Data came from immunoSEQ multiplex PCR; TCRdb stores just in-frame clones and leaves some out. This sample's table has about 28,000 clones. This entry is derived from a study of T cells in women clearing cervical HPV infection. Overall study findings and caveats: TRBV6-7 abundance was lower in cases than controls (around 0.1% versus 0.15%).

CDR3 size: 17 residues. Trimming removed 7 bases from V and 1 base from J, with 22 bases in between. Germline V gene sequence: CDR1 SNHLY, CDR2 FYNNEI. The chain joins TRBV2 to TRBJ1-2; D remains ambiguous. Sequenced material: blood buffy coat. This receptor was identified in a woman between 18 and 70 years old with a cervical HPV16 infection that either progressed to CIN3+ or cleared (not recorded which). The CDR3 reads CASTLQDIPLFNYGYTF. The covered CDR3 bases are TGTGCCAGCACCCTGCAGGATATCCCCCTTTTTAACTATGGC.